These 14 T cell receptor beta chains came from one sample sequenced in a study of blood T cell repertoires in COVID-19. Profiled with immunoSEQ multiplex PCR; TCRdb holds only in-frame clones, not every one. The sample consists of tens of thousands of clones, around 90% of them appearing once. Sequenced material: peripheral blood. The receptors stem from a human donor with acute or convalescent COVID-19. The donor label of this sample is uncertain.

DNA for the CDR3: TGTGCCAGCAGCTTCTTACTAGCGGGGGGCCAAGAGACCCAGTACTTC. This sequence encodes CASSFLLAGGQETQYF. V is TRBV7-9 and J is TRBJ2-5; 12 bases map to TRBD2. Germline values: CDR1 SEHNR, CDR2 FQNEAQ (reference sequence). This CDR3 comprises 16 residues. V shed 3 bases, J shed 1 base, and the junction held 3 bases outside the gene matches.

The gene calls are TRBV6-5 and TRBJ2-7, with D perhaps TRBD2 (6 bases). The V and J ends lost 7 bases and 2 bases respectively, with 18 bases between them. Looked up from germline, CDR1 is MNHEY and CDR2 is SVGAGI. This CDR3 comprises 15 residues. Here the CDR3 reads CASKGRGGEPYEQYF. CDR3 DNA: TGTGCCAGCAAGGGTAGAGGAGGGGAACCCTACGAGCAGTACTTC.

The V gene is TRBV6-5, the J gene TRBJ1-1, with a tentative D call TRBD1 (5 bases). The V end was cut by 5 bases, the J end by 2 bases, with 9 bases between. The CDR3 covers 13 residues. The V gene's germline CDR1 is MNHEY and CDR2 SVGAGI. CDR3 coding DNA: TGTGCCAGCAGTCGCACAGGAAACACTGAAGCTTTCTTT. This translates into CASSRTGNTEAFF.

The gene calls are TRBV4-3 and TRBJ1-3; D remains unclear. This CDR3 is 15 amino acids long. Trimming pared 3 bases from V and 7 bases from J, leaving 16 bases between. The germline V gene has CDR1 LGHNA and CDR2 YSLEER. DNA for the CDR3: TGCGCCAGCAGCCAGATGGAGGGAGTAGGGAACACCATATATTTT. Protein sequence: CASSQMEGVGNTIYF.

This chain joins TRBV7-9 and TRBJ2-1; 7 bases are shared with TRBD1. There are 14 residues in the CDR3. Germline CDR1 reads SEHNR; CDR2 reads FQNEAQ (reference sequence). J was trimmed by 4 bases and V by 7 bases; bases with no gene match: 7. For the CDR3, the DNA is TGTGCCAGCACCACCTGGGACAGATACAATGAGCAGTTCTTC. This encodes CASTTWDRYNEQFF.

This CDR3 is CSASSEDTQYF. The CDR3 DNA sequence: TGCAGTGCCTCTAGCGAGGATACGCAGTATTTT. The genes are TRBV20-1 and TRBJ2-3, with D possibly TRBD2 on 6 matching bases. The V end lost 6 bases, the J end lost 6 bases, and 10 bases lay between the germline ends. The CDR3 is 11 residues long. The germline CDR1 and CDR2 sequences are DFQATT and SNEGSKA (reference sequence).

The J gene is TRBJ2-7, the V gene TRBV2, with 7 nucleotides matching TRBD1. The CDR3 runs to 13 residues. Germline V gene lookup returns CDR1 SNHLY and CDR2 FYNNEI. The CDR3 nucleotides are TGTGCAGGAGGTGGACAGGCTACCTACGAGCAGTACGTC. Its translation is CAGGGQATYEQYV.

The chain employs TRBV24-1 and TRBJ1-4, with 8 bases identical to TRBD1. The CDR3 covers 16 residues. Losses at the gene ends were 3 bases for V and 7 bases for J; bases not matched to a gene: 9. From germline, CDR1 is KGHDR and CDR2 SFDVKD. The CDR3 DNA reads TGTGCCACCAGTGATCCCGACAGGGGTGGAAGTGAAAAACTGTTTTTT. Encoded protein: CATSDPDRGGSEKLFF.

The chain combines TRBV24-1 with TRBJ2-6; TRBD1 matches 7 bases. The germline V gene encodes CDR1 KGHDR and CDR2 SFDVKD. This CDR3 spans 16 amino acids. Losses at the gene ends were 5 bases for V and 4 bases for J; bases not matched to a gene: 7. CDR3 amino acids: CATSVSLDRGANVLTF. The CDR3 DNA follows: TGTGCCACCAGTGTTTCCTTGGACAGGGGGGCCAACGTCCTGACTTTC.

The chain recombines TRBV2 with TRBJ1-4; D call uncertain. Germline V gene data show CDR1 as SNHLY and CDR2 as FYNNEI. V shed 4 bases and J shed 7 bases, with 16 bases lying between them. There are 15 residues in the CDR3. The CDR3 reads CASSVFTGSGEKLFF. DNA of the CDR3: TGTGCCAGCAGTGTTTTTACGGGGTCAGGTGAAAAACTGTTTTTT.

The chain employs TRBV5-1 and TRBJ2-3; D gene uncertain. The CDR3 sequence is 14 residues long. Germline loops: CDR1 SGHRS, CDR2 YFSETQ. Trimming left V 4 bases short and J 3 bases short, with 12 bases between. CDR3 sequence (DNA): TGCGCCAGCAGCCCTCCCCCAGTGACAGATACGCAGTATTTT. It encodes CASSPPPVTDTQYF.

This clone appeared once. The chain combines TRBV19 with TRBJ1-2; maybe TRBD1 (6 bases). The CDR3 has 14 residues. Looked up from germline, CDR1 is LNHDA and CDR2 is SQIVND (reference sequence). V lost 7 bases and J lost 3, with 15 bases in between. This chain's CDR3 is CASTFGGLDYGYTF. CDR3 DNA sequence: TGTGCCAGTACGTTCGGGGGGCTAGACTATGGCTACACCTTC. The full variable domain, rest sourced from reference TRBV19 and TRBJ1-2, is DGGITQSPKYLFRKEGQNVTLSCEQNLNHDAMYWYRQDPGQGLRLIYYSQIVNDFQKGDIAEGYSVSREKKESFPLTVTSAQKNPTAFYLCASTFGGLDYGYTFGSGTRLTVV.

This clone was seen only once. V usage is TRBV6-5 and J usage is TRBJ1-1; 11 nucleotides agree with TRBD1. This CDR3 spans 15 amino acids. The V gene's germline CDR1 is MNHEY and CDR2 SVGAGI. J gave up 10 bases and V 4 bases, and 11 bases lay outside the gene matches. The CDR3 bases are TGTGCCAGCAGTTCACTCACCGGGACAGGGGGTCGAGCTTTCTTT. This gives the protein CASSSLTGTGGRAFF.

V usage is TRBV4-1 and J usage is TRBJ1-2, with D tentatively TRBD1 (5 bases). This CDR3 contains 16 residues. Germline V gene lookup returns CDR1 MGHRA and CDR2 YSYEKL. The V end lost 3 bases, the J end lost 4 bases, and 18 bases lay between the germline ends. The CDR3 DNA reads TGCGCCAGCAGCCAGGCCTACCCAGGGTATGGCTATGGCTACACCTTC. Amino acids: CASSQAYPGYGYGYTF.